Listed below are T cell receptor beta chains from one sample, sequenced in a study of breast tumors, draining lymph nodes, adjacent tissues. TCRdb reanalysed the multiplex PCR reads using MiXCR and keeps one entry per CDR3 protein. This table has some 15,000 distinct CDR3 sequences, 50% to 60% appearing once. The specimen was tumor-adjacent breast tissue. The receptors come from a female donor with breast cancer. Some clones in this sample may be carry-over from other donors' samples. Both conserved end residues are trimmed from each CDR3.

TRBV7-2,TRBJ2-7,ASSGKLPGPGRGEQY
TRBV14,TRBJ2-7,ASSQGTSGSYEQY
TRBV5-6,TRBJ1-1,ASSFARAGKGPNTEAF
TRBV4-3,TRBJ2-5,ASSQDRQGETQY
TRBV12-3/TRBV12-4,TRBJ2-1,ASSSAGGLAGGPAEQF
TRBV9,TRBJ1-2,ASSVEGQGTYGYT
TRBV6-5,TRBJ1-1,ASSPFTEAF
TRBV6-5,TRBJ2-5,ASSRQQETQY
TRBV19,TRBJ2-1,ASSQLASTYNEQF
TRBV5-1,TRBJ2-7,ASSSRDTYEQY
TRBV9,TRBJ2-3,ASSVEGTSRDTQY
TRBV7-3,TRBJ2-1,ASSLAGVNEQF
TRBV30,TRBJ1-2,AWSVAGDGGYT
TRBV29-1,TRBJ2-2,SVGLQATGELF
TRBV29-1,TRBJ1-2,SVPGDLNYGYT
TRBV7-8,TRBJ2-3,ASSFGTSGLTYAQY
TRBV12-3/TRBV12-4,TRBJ2-1,ASTLAGGYNEQF
TRBV11-2,TRBJ2-3,ASSFGGANVAGTQY
TRBV7-3,TRBJ2-5,ASSRVRQETQY
TRBV10-3,TRBJ2-5,AISDGLGVKTQY
TRBV10-3,TRBJ1-3,AISEGGDVVGGTIY
TRBV12-3/TRBV12-4,TRBJ1-2,ASSLEGSPVGYT
TRBV4-2,TRBJ1-5,ASSQNGGVGNQPQH
TRBV6-2/TRBV6-3,TRBJ1-1,ASSYHGNTEAF
TRBV20-1,TRBJ2-1,SALGLAGDEQF
TRBV10-2,TRBJ2-7,ASSTTGPSYEQY
TRBV11-2,TRBJ1-2,ASSLTGGHYGYT
TRBV20-1,TRBJ2-7,SARKGLAAYEQY
TRBV20-1,TRBJ2-2,SARGTSWGGELF
TRBV20-1,TRBJ2-7,SASSAGGVPEQY
TRBV7-9,TRBJ2-1,ASSLVGGNGQF
TRBV11-2,TRBJ2-3,ASSLDAGGPADTQY
TRBV6-5,TRBJ2-5,ASSPGLRETQC